These 5 T cell receptor beta chains were all obtained from the same sample, sequenced in a study of CD8 T cells in ankylosing spondylitis. TCRdb redid the calling of the 5' RACE reads with MiXCR, one entry per CDR3 protein. The profile shows under 300,000 distinct CDR3 sequences, 15% to 20% of them singletons. The sample consisted of blood, either unsorted or a sorted T cell fraction (not recorded which). The receptors stem from a male donor with ankylosing spondylitis or in good health (not recorded which).

This chain joins TRBV9 and TRBJ2-1, with 16 nucleotides matching TRBD2. V lost 3 bases to trimming and J lost 0 bases; unmatched junction nucleotides: 3. There are 18 residues in the CDR3. Per germline, CDR1 SGDLS and CDR2 YYNGEE. CDR3 DNA sequence: TGTGCCAGCAGCGGGGGACTAGCGGGGGGGAGCTCCTACAATGAGCAGTTCTTC. It yields the protein CASSGGLAGGSSYNEQFF. Combining the CDR3 with reference TRBV9 and TRBJ2-1 gives the whole variable domain DSGVTQTPKHLITATGQRVTLRCSPRSGDLSVYWYQQSLDQGLQFLIQYYNGEERAKGNILERFSAQQFPDLHSELNLSSLELGDSALYFCASSGGLAGGSSYNEQFFGPGTRLTVL.

The table lists this clonotype with a few counts. This chain connects TRBV28 to TRBJ1-2, with 10 bases aligning to TRBD1. With 5 bases clipped from V and 3 bases from J, the junction kept 3 bases outside the gene matches. The CDR3 is made up of 14 amino acids. CDR1 is MDHEN and CDR2 is SYDVKM in the germline V gene. CDR3 in amino acids: CASSPGQGHYGYTF. DNA for the CDR3: TGTGCCAGCAGTCCGGGACAGGGGCACTATGGCTACACCTTC.

The chain links TRBV20-1 to TRBJ2-1, with 9 positions matching TRBD2. This CDR3 contains 15 residues. The junction had 10 bases not matched to a gene; V was cut back by 2 bases and J by 8 bases. Germline V gene lookup returns CDR1 DFQATT and CDR2 SNEGSKA (reference sequence). The CDR3 DNA follows: TGCAGTGCTAGAACCAGCGGGAGGACTATTTATGAGCAGTTCTTC. This translates into CSARTSGRTIYEQFF.

This clonotype occurred a few times. The chain uses TRBV7-2 and TRBJ1-5; D is unclear. Per germline, CDR1 SGHTA and CDR2 FQGNSA. CDR3 length equals 15 residues. V was cut by 4 bases and J by 2 bases, with 12 bases left in between. In DNA, the CDR3 is TGTGCCAGCAGCTCCTGGAAGGGAGGCAATCAGCCCCAGCATTTT. Encoded protein: CASSSWKGGNQPQHF.

V is TRBV3-1 and J is TRBJ2-1; 7 bases are a match to TRBD2. V lost 5 bases, J lost 1 base, and 5 bases stayed unmatched. CDR3 length equals 15 residues. The germline V gene encodes CDR1 LGHDT and CDR2 YNNKEL (reference sequence). The CDR3 DNA reads as TGTGCCAGCAGCAGCGGGGATTCATCCTACAATGAGCAGTTCTTC. This translates into CASSSGDSSYNEQFF.